Following are 16 T cell receptor beta chains from one sample sequenced in a study of blood T cell repertoires in COVID-19 (dated by TCRdb to between 2020 and 2021). Receptors were amplified or captured by the immunoSEQ multiplex PCR assay. In TCRdb, the immuneACCESS table is reduced to in-frame sequences with V and J assigned. These tables do not hold every clone; where another copy was compared, an unresolved V gene accounts for under half, and the others remain unexplained. A total of approximately 280,000 clones appear in this sample, around 89% of them only once. Clones ranked in the top ten supply approximately 4.6% of the sample. Sequenced input: peripheral blood. All receptors derive from a man in his forties with acute or convalescent COVID-19.

The V and J genes are TRBV30 and TRBJ1-1; 11 bases are a match to TRBD1. The germline V gene has CDR1 GTSNPN and CDR2 SVGIG (reference sequence). Trimming at V came to 1 base and at J to 6 bases, leaving 10 bases not matched to a gene. The CDR3 runs 16 residues. The CDR3 nucleotides are TGTGCCTGGAGTGCAGGGACAGGGGGTTACTTAGCTGAAGCTTTCTTT. This encodes CAWSAGTGGYLAEAFF.

V is TRBV5-1 and J is TRBJ1-4; tentatively, D is TRBD1 (5 bases). V lost 4 bases, J lost 8 bases, and 18 bases lay in between. The CDR3 length is 15 residues. CDR1 and CDR2 from the germline V gene are SGHRS and YFSETQ. The CDR3 sequence is CASSQTGPLREKLFF. The CDR3 nucleotides read TGCGCCAGCAGCCAAACAGGACCGCTACGGGAAAAACTGTTTTTT.

V gene TRBV2 combines with J gene TRBJ1-2, with 7 bases aligning to TRBD1. This CDR3 comprises 14 residues. J was trimmed by 3 bases and V by 6 bases; bases with no gene match: 7. Germline V gene lookup returns CDR1 SNHLY and CDR2 FYNNEI. For the CDR3, the DNA is TGTGCCAGCAGCAGACGGACAGGAGACTATGGCTACACCTTC. Translating gives CASSRRTGDYGYTF.

The V call is TRBV29-1, the J call TRBJ2-7, with 8 bases fitting TRBD1. Per germline, CDR1 SQVTM and CDR2 ANQGSEA. V lost 4 bases to trimming and J lost 5 bases; unmatched junction nucleotides: 4. CDR3 size: 12 residues. The CDR3 spells CSVGQGAHEQYF. The DNA for the CDR3 is TGCAGCGTTGGGCAGGGGGCCCACGAGCAGTACTTC.

This chain links TRBV2 with TRBJ2-1, with D perhaps TRBD1 (6 bases). The V end was cut by 6 bases, the J end by 3 bases, with 15 bases between. Germline V gene sequence: CDR1 SNHLY, CDR2 FYNNEI. The CDR3 loop spans 15 amino acids. The CDR3 sequence is CASRTRTADYNEQFF. The DNA of the CDR3 is TGTGCCAGCAGGACCCGGACAGCCGACTACAATGAGCAGTTCTTC.

This chain connects TRBV9 to TRBJ2-2; maybe TRBD2 (6 bases). Germline values: CDR1 SGDLS, CDR2 YYNGEE. Trimming shortened V by 4 bases and J by 6 bases, and 16 bases separated the two germline ends. The CDR3 extends over 15 amino acids. The CDR3 region is CASSLRPERAGELFF. The CDR3 nucleotides read TGTGCCAGCAGCCTCCGACCCGAGCGGGCCGGGGAGCTGTTTTTT.

The chain links TRBV5-1 to TRBJ1-5; 8 nucleotides match TRBD1. Trimming cost V 3 bases and J 4 bases; bases outside gene matches: 3. The CDR3 is 14 amino acids. The V gene's germline CDR1 is SGHRS and CDR2 YFSETQ. The CDR3 nucleotides are TGCGCCAGCAGCTACGGGACAGGAAATCAGCCCCAGCATTTT. It encodes CASSYGTGNQPQHF.

The chain is built from TRBV24-1 and TRBJ2-2, with D possibly being TRBD2 (7 bases). The V and J ends lost 0 bases and 4 bases respectively, with 14 bases between them. Germline loops: CDR1 KGHDR, CDR2 SFDVKD. The CDR3 runs 17 residues. CDR3 sequence reads: CATSDLGGAGTTGELFF. The CDR3 DNA is TGTGCCACCAGTGATTTGGGGGGGGCAGGAACCACCGGGGAGCTGTTTTTT.

The chain recombines TRBV24-1 with TRBJ1-1; 7 nucleotides line up with TRBD1. J gave up 11 bases and V 3 bases, and 14 bases lay outside the gene matches. Germline V gene data show CDR1 as KGHDR and CDR2 as SFDVKD. The CDR3 is 15 amino acids. CDR3 coding DNA: TGTGCCACCAGTGATCAATCGGACAGGCCCCGTGGGGCTTTCTTT. This sequence encodes CATSDQSDRPRGAFF.

A single count supports this clone. The J gene is TRBJ2-1, the V gene TRBV24-1, with TRBD2 matching 8 bases. Germline CDR1 and CDR2: KGHDR and SFDVKD. This CDR3 has 15 residues. After removal of 2 bases from V and 6 bases from J, the junction contained 5 bases not matched to a gene. Here the CDR3 reads CATSDSGLAFNEQFF. The CDR3 DNA reads as TGTGCCACCAGTGATTCAGGACTAGCCTTCAATGAGCAGTTCTTC.

This clone was found once. This chain joins TRBV11-2 and TRBJ2-7; D might be TRBD1 (6 bases). The germline CDR1 and CDR2 sequences are SGHAT and FQNNGV. The CDR3 totals 15 residues. The V end was cut by 0 bases, the J end by 3 bases, with 12 bases between. The chain's CDR3 is CASSLDPTGYYEQYF. CDR3 nucleotide sequence: TGTGCCAGCAGCTTAGACCCCACAGGGTACTACGAGCAGTACTTC.

V is TRBV12-3 or TRBV12-4 and J is TRBJ2-1, with a weak D call TRBD1 (6 bases). There are 13 residues in the CDR3. V lost 5 bases and J 8 bases, leaving 13 bases between the germline ends. The CDR3 nucleotides read TGTGCCAGCAGTACAGGACAGCTTTATGAGCAGTTCTTC. The encoded protein is CASSTGQLYEQFF.

The gene calls are TRBV6-1 and TRBJ2-4; the match to TRBD1 covers 7 bases. This CDR3 is 14 amino acids long. Germline lookup yields CDR1 MNHNS and CDR2 SASEGT. J gave up 6 bases and V 0 bases, and 2 bases lay outside the gene matches. As DNA, the CDR3 is TGTGCCAGCAGTGAAGCCGGGACAGCAAACATTCAGTACTTC. It is translated as CASSEAGTANIQYF.

The chain carries TRBV11-2 and TRBJ1-2; TRBD1 is a possible D gene (6 bases). Germline V gene lookup returns CDR1 SGHAT and CDR2 FQNNGV. Trimming removed 1 base from V and 4 bases from J, with 19 bases in between. The CDR3 is 17 residues long. CDR3 protein: CASSLGWKRQVSYGYTF. DNA of the CDR3: TGTGCCAGCAGCTTAGGATGGAAACGACAGGTTTCCTATGGCTACACCTTC.

The rearrangement joins TRBV10-2 to TRBJ2-7, with a tentative D call TRBD2 (6 bases). CDR1 is WSHSY and CDR2 is SAAADI in the germline V gene. V gave up 5 bases and J gave up 4 bases, with 15 bases separating them. The CDR3 covers 14 residues. The CDR3 DNA sequence: TGCGCCAGCAGTTACTTGGCAGGGAGGTACGAGCAGTACTTC. It translates to CASSYLAGRYEQYF.

This rearrangement joins TRBV29-1 to TRBJ2-7; 12 nucleotides line up with TRBD2. Germline CDR1 is SQVTM and CDR2 is ANQGSEA. This CDR3 has 16 residues. V was pared by 4 bases and J by 3 bases, with 10 bases of the junction left unmatched. CDR3 residues: CSVGASGGGFFYEQYF. Written as DNA, the CDR3 is TGCAGCGTTGGAGCTAGCGGGGGGGGATTCTTCTACGAGCAGTACTTC.